These 24 T cell receptor beta chains were all obtained from the same sample, sequenced in a study of tumor and adjacent non-tumor tissue in lung cancer (dated by TCRdb to between 2017 and 2018). Library creation used multiplex PCR. Sequencing was performed on an Illumina HiSeq 2500. TCRbeta libraries were constructed through three rounds of nested PCR with primers (Table S4) according to protocols modified from ARM-PCR. TCRdb passed the public sequencing reads through fastp at Q25 and MiXCR, retaining productive beta sequences. Each record represents a unique CDR3 protein, reported with the most common genes and DNA among its rows. This sample is represented by roughly 220,000 distinct CDR3 sequences; less than 80% of them were singletons. Under 30% of the sample is in the top ten clones. RNA was extracted from bulk unsorted tissue and checked for quality with a NanoDrop ND-1000 and an Agilent 2100.

The sample comprised lung tumor tissue. The receptors shown here come from a man in his fifties or sixties with non-small cell lung cancer.

About this clonotype: A junction boundary mismatches the germline segment, possibly from a read error. This chain uses TRBV10-3 with TRBJ2-3; tentatively, D is TRBD1 or TRBD2 (5 bases each). CDR1 and CDR2 from the germline V gene are ENHRY and SYGVKD. The CDR3 length is 16 residues. The CDR3: CAIGDPGTTDTDTQYF. The DNA for the CDR3 is TGTGCCATCGGTGACCCCGGGACCACCGACACAGATACGCAGTATTTT.

The V and J genes are TRBV19 and TRBJ1-2; D remains unclear. The CDR3 covers 13 residues. Germline V gene lookup returns CDR1 LNHDA and CDR2 SQIVND (reference sequence). V lost 7 bases, J lost 8 bases, and 17 bases lay in between. The CDR3 nucleotides read TGTGCCAGTACCATGCGGAGTAGGTCGGGCTACACCTTC. Residues: CASTMRSRSGYTF.

This clonotype was observed a handful of times. This may be a read error, as it is one base from a much larger clone. This rearrangement joins TRBV30 to TRBJ1-5; no reliable D call. The CDR3 is 11 residues long. With 8 bases removed from V and 0 bases from J, the gap between germline ends came to 5 bases. The germline gives CDR1 GTSNPN, CDR2 SVGIG (reference sequence). DNA for the CDR3: TGTGCCGGTTGTAGCAATCAGCCCCAGCATTTT. Its protein product is CAGCSNQPQHF.

Notes on this clonotype: A clone one base away is much larger, so this may be a read error. The conserved phenylalanine or tryptophan normally closing the CDR3 is absent here, so this likely arose from a read error. V and J are TRBV12-3 or TRBV12-4 and TRBJ1-5; TRBD1 matches at 7 bases. This CDR3 comprises 15 residues. With 8 bases clipped from V and 4 bases from J, the junction kept 11 bases outside the gene matches. CDR3 loop: CASRKGATSNQPQHS. The CDR3 DNA reads as TGTGCCAGCCGAAAGGGGGCTACTTCGAATCAGCCCCAGCATTCT.

The chain recombines TRBV11-2 with TRBJ2-5; TRBD2 might be the D (5 bases). Trimming took 2 bases from V and 5 from J, leaving 12 bases between them. Germline V gene lookup returns CDR1 SGHAT and CDR2 FQNNGV. This CDR3 contains 14 residues. CDR3: CASSLILVRETQYF. Written as DNA, the CDR3 is TGTGCCAGCAGCTTAATACTAGTGAGGGAGACCCAGTACTTC.

Only one count was recorded for this clonotype. The CDR3 spells CSARDPPSRVEQYF. DNA for the CDR3: TGCAGTGCTAGAGATCCCCCCTCAAGAGTCGAGCAGTACTTC. The rearrangement uses TRBV20-1 and TRBJ2-7; D ambiguous. Germline-derived CDR1 and CDR2 are DFQATT and SNEGSKA (reference sequence). Deletions cut 0 bases from V and 6 bases from J, with 15 bases between. The CDR3 loop spans 14 amino acids.

Worth noting for this clonotype: At one end the junction does not follow the germline gene, possibly because of a read error. CDR3 sequence (DNA): TGCAGCGTTCTAACTAATAAAAAACTGTTTTTT. Protein sequence: CSVLTNKKLFF. The chain combines TRBV29-1 with TRBJ1-4, with D hard to call. The CDR3 totals 11 residues. In germline, CDR1 is SQVTM, CDR2 ANQGSEA.

Comments on this clonotype: A clone one base away is much larger, so this may be a read error. The chain is built from TRBV4-1 and TRBJ1-2, with no clear D. The CDR3 runs to 15 residues. Germline assignment: CDR1 MGHRA and CDR2 YSYEKL. The CDR3 loop is CASSQGAAVVYGYAF. CDR3 in DNA: TGCGCCAGCAGCCAAGGGGCAGCGGTTGTCTATGGCTACGCCTTC.

The gene calls are TRBV20-1 and TRBJ2-7; 7 bases agree with TRBD2. J was trimmed by 3 bases and V by 2 bases; bases with no gene match: 10. CDR3 length equals 15 residues. Germline V gene lookup returns CDR1 DFQATT and CDR2 SNEGSKA (reference sequence). CDR3 DNA sequence: TGCAGTGCTAGACCTCTAAAGCGGGAAGGCTACGAGCAGTACTTC. Translation: CSARPLKREGYEQYF.

Concerning this clonotype itself: The CDR3 carries no conserved terminal phenylalanine or tryptophan, so it likely arises from a read error. This rearrangement joins TRBV6-6 to TRBJ1-6; no clear D gene. Trimming pared 6 bases from V and 6 bases from J, leaving 6 bases between. The CDR3 has 12 residues. The germline gives CDR1 MNHNY, CDR2 SVGAGI (reference sequence). CDR3 amino acids: CASSPSNSPLHS. CDR3 DNA: TGTGCCAGCAGCCCAAGTAATTCACCCCTCCACTCT.

The V and J genes are TRBV12-5 and TRBJ2-3, with TRBD1 as a possible D gene (5 bases). With 5 bases removed from V and 1 base from J, the gap between germline ends came to 13 bases. CDR1 is LGHNT, CDR2 FRNRAP, per germline. The CDR3 runs to 15 residues. CDR3 residues: CASGTRVKGTDTQYF. In DNA form, the CDR3 reads TGTGCTAGTGGTACCAGGGTGAAGGGCACAGATACGCAGTATTTT.

This sequence joins TRBV5-1 and TRBJ2-1, with a weak D call TRBD2 (5 bases). There are 16 residues in the CDR3. CDR1 is SGHRS, CDR2 YFSETQ, per germline. V shed 2 bases and J shed 1 base, with 13 bases lying between them. CDR3 sequence (DNA): TGCGCCAGCAGCTTAGCTACTAGTAAATCCTACAATGAGCAGTTCTTC. Translation: CASSLATSKSYNEQFF.

Concerning this clonotype itself: At one end the junction does not follow the germline gene, possibly because of a read error. CDR3 in amino acids: CASSFPGRFSGNTTYF. CDR3 DNA: TGTGCCAGCAGTTTCCCCGGACGTTTCTCTGGAAACACCACATATTTT. The J gene is TRBJ1-3, the V gene TRBV28, with D uncertain. The CDR3 has 16 amino acids. Germline assignment: CDR1 MDHEN and CDR2 SYDVKM.

As for this clonotype: Relative to the germline gene, one junction end is altered; a read error may explain this. The rearrangement uses TRBV20-1 and TRBJ2-3, with D tentatively TRBD1 (5 bases). The germline V gene has CDR1 DFQATT and CDR2 SNEGSKA (reference sequence). The CDR3 runs 15 residues. CDR3 DNA: TGCAGTGCGCGGACAAGGGTCGTAAGCACAGATACGCAGTACTTT. Its protein is CSARTRVVSTDTQYF.

The gene calls are TRBV30 and TRBJ1-4; D perhaps matches TRBD1 (5 bases). Germline V lookup: CDR1 GTSNPN, CDR2 SVGIG (reference sequence). This CDR3 contains 14 residues. Trimming removed 1 base from V and 8 bases from J, with 14 bases in between. In nucleotides, the CDR3 is TGTGCCTGGAGTGACAAGGGAAGGGACGAAAAACTGTTTTTT. Translation gives CAWSDKGRDEKLFF.

The gene calls are TRBV11-2 and TRBJ2-3, with TRBD2 identical over 12 bases. The CDR3 length is 16 residues. Trimming at V came to 2 bases and at J to 14 bases, leaving 14 bases not matched to a gene. Looked up from germline, CDR1 is SGHAT and CDR2 is FQNNGV. The CDR3 loop is CASSLLAGGRTDRRYF. The CDR3 coding sequence is TGTGCCAGCAGCTTACTAGCGGGGGGGCGCACAGATAGGCGGTATTTT. The full variable domain, rest sourced from reference TRBV11-2 and TRBJ2-3, is EAGVAQSPRYKIIEKRQSVAFWCNPISGHATLYWYQQILGQGPKLLIQFQNNGVVDDSQLPKDRFSAERLKGVDSTLKIQPAKLEDSAVYLCASSLLAGGRTDRRYFGPGTRLTVL.

In its sample, this clonotype was seen once. The junction and the germline gene differ at one end; a read error may be behind it. This chain uses TRBV20-1 with TRBJ2-3, with 8 bases aligning to TRBD2. The CDR3 totals 10 residues. Germline V CDR1 and CDR2: DFQATT, SNEGSKA (reference sequence). The CDR3 DNA reads as TGTAGTGCTCGAGCGGGAGTGCCGGGTTTT. Protein: CSARAGVPGF.

This chain uses TRBV12-3 or TRBV12-4 with TRBJ2-1, with 10 bases aligning to TRBD2. This CDR3 is 16 amino acids long. The V gene end was trimmed by 7 bases and the J gene end by 6 bases; junction bases not matched to a gene: 12. For the CDR3, the DNA is TGTGCCAGCAAAAAAGGGTGGGCTAGCGGGGGCAATGAGCAGTTCTTC. This gives the protein CASKKGWASGGNEQFF.

About this clonotype: The junction and the germline gene differ at one end; a read error may be behind it. V usage is TRBV13 and J usage is TRBJ1-2; D unresolved. The CDR3 is 14 amino acids. Germline V gives CDR1 PRHDT, CDR2 FYEKMQ (reference sequence). The CDR3 region is CAISLDKGPSGYTF. Written as DNA, the CDR3 is TGTGCCATCAGCCTCGACAAGGGCCCCAGTGGCTACACCTTC.

V gene TRBV29-1 combines with J gene TRBJ2-3; D not resolved. Per germline, CDR1 SQVTM and CDR2 ANQGSEA. With 7 bases removed from V and 1 base from J, the gap between germline ends came to 9 bases. The CDR3 consists of 12 residues. The DNA for the CDR3 is TGCAGCGCCGTCCAGGGCACAGATACGCAGTATTTT. This translates into CSAVQGTDTQYF.

Turning to this clonotype: At one end, the junction sequence differs from germline, possibly due to a read error. The chain carries TRBV12-3 or TRBV12-4 and TRBJ2-1, with 10 bases identical to TRBD2. CDR3 length equals 15 residues. CDR3 nucleotide sequence: TGTGTCAGCAGTTTGGCTAGCGGGGGCTACAATGAGCAGTTCTTC. Translation: CVSSLASGGYNEQFF.

Worth noting for this clonotype: This likely comes from a read error, as the CDR3 has no conserved phenylalanine or tryptophan at its end. The chain combines TRBV28 with TRBJ1-4; 7 nucleotides agree with TRBD1. The length of the CDR3 is 23 residues. After removal of 3 bases from V and 5 bases from J, the junction contained 30 bases not matched to a gene. CDR1 and CDR2 (germline): MDHEN, SYDVKM. The CDR3 spells CASSFTSPKQGSGIRAENEKLFI. CDR3 sequence (DNA): TGTGCCAGCAGTTTCACCAGCCCCAAACAGGGGAGCGGAATCCGAGCTGAAAATGAAAAACTGTTTATT.

The chain links TRBV5-1 to TRBJ2-3, with 8 nucleotides matching TRBD2. This CDR3 is built from 16 residues. Per the germline V gene, CDR1 is SGHRS and CDR2 is YFSETQ. Trimming at V came to 1 base and at J to 3 bases, leaving 7 bases not matched to a gene. CDR3 bases: TGCGCCAGCAGCTTGAGTGTGGCTAGCGGGACAGATACGCAGTATTTT. Encoded protein: CASSLSVASGTDTQYF.

The V call is TRBV29-1, the J call TRBJ2-3, with 11 positions matching TRBD2. Germline V gene sequence: CDR1 SQVTM, CDR2 ANQGSEA. The CDR3 has 16 residues. CDR3 coding DNA: TGCAATGTCGCCGGGAATAGCGGGGGGGCTAGGGACACGCAGTATTTT. Its translation is CNVAGNSGGARDTQYF.